This T cell receptor (beta chain) derives from a study of OX40 agonist ivuxolimab in advanced cancers. About the study: Head and neck, renal cell, melanoma or hepatocellular carcinoma were the cancers that dose-escalation patients had. Averaging about 60 years in age, with a range of about 23 to 85, the cohort was about 86% male. Three patients had partial responses: one hepatocellular carcinoma, two cutaneous melanoma.

Some clones are missing from TCRdb's copy, which holds only in-frame ones; the method was immunoSEQ multiplex PCR. This table has about 130,000 clones, 90% appearing once. If patients had autoimmune disease history or systemic immunosuppression, they were excluded. Germline V gives CDR1 MDHEN, CDR2 SYDVKM. This CDR3 comprises 16 residues. Trimming cost V 6 bases and J 0 bases, with 15 bases left between them. The V call is TRBV28, the J call TRBJ1-5, with D possibly being TRBD1 (5 bases). The receptor was derived from an adult with an advanced solid tumor such as melanoma, head and neck, liver or kidney cancer. This material consisted of CD4+ or CD8+ T cells sorted from blood, taken in a trial of the OX40 agonist ivuxolimab. The CDR3 spells CASSPLGLYSNQPQHF. DNA for the CDR3: TGTGCCAGCAGCCCTCTGGGGCTGTATAGCAATCAGCCCCAGCATTTT.